This TCR beta chain is drawn from a study of blood T cell repertoires in COVID-19 (TCRdb year 2020). Background on the whole study: Collaborator samples came from the United States, Italy and Spain and covered acute and convalescent phases of COVID-19. Subjects who had been exposed to COVID-19, were actively infected with it, or had recovered from it provided the deeply sampled blood TCRbeta repertoires that made up the dataset. The prospective study material was composed of cDNA or gDNA derived from T cells, B-cell-depleted T cells, or PBMCs. Nearly every sample came with metadata listing a de-identified subject ID, COVID-19 status, age in years and sex. The repertoires were released in a freely available public database meant as a resource for research on the immune response to SARS-CoV-2. Where HLA class I and class II types were available, the types were taken from metadata supplied by the sample provider, not from assay-based typing. The samples were drawn from two sources: the first 160 participants of the ongoing ImmuneRACE study, and 1,000 to 1,500 subjects contributed by 6 global collaborators. The investigation overall reported the following: Clinical and demographic metadata were provided uncurated, with the amount varying by source and participant.

A remark on this clone: Its antigen is not yet known. No base quality values were provided; no much bigger clone lies one nucleotide off.

TCRbeta CDR3 regions were amplified from genomic DNA by means of the immunoSEQ Assay, a bias-controlled multiplex PCR. From the authors' description of their analysis: The number of nucleated cells in each sample was estimated by amplification of reference gene primers within the assay. To quantify the absolute abundance of each unique TCRbeta CDR3 rearrangement, sequence reads were collapsed and filtered. Productive Simpson clonality was computed per sample as the square root of Simpson's diversity index over productive rearrangements. The clones in this table, taken by TCRdb from immuneACCESS, are in-frame only. Not every clone is retained; where verified, under half of the shortfall comes from an unresolved V gene, and the cause of the rest is unknown. V and J calls and clone size are those listed in that table; D and trimming were worked out from the DNA. The sample table holds about 240,000 clones, of which roughly 89% were seen once. The top ten clonotypes cover roughly 8.3% of the sample.

Participants in the prospective study were aged about 18 to 95 years, lived in about two dozen United States geographic areas, and enrolled through a virtual design. To assign participants to cohorts, the prospective study relied on clinical history that participants themselves reported in a screening survey and a study questionnaire. Recovered participants in ImmuneRACE Cohort 3 were defined as having two consecutive negative NP/OP PCR tests, clearance from a healthcare professional, or resolution of symptoms. Mobile phlebotomists in the prospective study collected whole blood, serum and a nasopharyngeal or oropharyngeal swab from every participant. Prospective study participants could optionally give additional blood draws and questionnaires over an approximately two-month period. Prospective study blood samples were shipped either frozen or at room temperature before DNA extraction. The sequenced material came from PBMCs or T cells enriched from blood (not recorded which). The receptor's source is a middle-aged man who had recovered from COVID-19.

The sequence in DNA is TGTGCCAGCAGTGTTAGTTCGGGGAGCTCCTACAATGAGCAGTTCTTC. The resulting protein is CASSVSSGSSYNEQFF. This receptor chain uses TRBV6-1 and TRBJ2-1; perhaps TRBD2 is the D gene, with 5 bases matching. V is cut by 4 bases and J by 0 bases, and the space between the germline ends is 13 bases. According to the germline V gene, CDR1 reads MNHNS and CDR2 reads SASEGT. Including cysteine and phenylalanine, the CDR3 has 16 amino acids. The read is trimmed to its CDR3 DNA, 48 bases read in frame from base 1.